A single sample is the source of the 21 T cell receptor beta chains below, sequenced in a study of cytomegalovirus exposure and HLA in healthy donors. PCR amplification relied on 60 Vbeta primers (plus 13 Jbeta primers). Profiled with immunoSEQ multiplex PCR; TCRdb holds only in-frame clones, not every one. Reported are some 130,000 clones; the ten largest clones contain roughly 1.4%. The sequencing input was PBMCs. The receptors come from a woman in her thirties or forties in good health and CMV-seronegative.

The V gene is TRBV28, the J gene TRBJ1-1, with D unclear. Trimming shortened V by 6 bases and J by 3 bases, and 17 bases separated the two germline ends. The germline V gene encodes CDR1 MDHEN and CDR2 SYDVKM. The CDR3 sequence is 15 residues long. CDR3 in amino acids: CASSSEGGRYTEAFF. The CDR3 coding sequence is TGTGCCAGCAGCTCTGAAGGCGGGAGGTACACTGAAGCTTTCTTT.

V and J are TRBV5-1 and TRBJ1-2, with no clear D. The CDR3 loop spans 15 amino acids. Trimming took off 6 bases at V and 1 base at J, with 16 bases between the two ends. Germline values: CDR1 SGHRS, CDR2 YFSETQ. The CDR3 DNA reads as TGCGCCAGCACCCCGGGGTCAGGAGGTAACTATGGCTACACCTTC. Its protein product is CASTPGSGGNYGYTF. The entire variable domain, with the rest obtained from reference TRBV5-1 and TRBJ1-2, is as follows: KAGVTQTPRYLIKTRGQQVTLSCSPISGHRSVSWYQQTPGQGLQFLFEYFSETQRNKGNFPGRFSGRQFSNSRSEMNVSTLELGDSALYLCASTPGSGGNYGYTFGSGTRLTVV.

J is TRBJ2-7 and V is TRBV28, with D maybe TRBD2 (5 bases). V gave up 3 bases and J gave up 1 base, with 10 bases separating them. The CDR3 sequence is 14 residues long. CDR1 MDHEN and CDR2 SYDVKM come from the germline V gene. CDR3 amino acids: CASSFFRGSYEQYF. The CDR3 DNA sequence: TGTGCCAGCAGTTTTTTCCGGGGTTCCTACGAGCAGTACTTC.

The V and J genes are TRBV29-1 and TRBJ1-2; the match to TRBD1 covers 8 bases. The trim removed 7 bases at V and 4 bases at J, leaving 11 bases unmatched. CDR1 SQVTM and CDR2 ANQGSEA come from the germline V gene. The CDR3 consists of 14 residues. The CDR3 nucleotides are TGCAGCGCTCAGCCTCAGGGGGCAGGCTATGGCTACACCTTC. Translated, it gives CSAQPQGAGYGYTF.

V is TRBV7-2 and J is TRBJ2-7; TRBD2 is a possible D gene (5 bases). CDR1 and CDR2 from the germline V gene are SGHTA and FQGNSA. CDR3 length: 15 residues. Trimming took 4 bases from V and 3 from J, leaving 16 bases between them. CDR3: CASSSGPGNNYEQYF. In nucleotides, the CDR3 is TGTGCCAGCAGCTCCGGCCCGGGGAATAACTACGAGCAGTACTTC.

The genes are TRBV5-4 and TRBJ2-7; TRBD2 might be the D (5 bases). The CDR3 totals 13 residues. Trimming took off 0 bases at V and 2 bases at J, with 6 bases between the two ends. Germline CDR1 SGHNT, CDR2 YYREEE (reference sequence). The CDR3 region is CASSLDGAYEQYF. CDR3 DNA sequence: TGTGCCAGCAGCTTGGACGGGGCCTACGAGCAGTACTTC.

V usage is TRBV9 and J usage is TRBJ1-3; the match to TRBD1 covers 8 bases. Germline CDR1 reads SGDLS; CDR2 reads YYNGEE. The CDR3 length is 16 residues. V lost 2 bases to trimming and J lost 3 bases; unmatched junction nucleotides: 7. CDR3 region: CASSVTGTGVGNTIYF. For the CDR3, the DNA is TGTGCCAGCAGCGTGACGGGGACAGGAGTTGGAAACACCATATATTTT.

The CDR3 sequence is CASSLTGERNEQFF. The CDR3 DNA sequence: TGTGCCAGCAGCTTAACGGGGGAGCGGAATGAGCAGTTCTTC. The chain has TRBV11-1 and TRBJ2-1; tentatively, D is TRBD2 (6 bases). CDR3 size: 14 residues. V was cut by 2 bases and J by 7 bases, with 12 bases left in between. CDR1 is SGHAT and CDR2 is FQDESV in the germline V gene (reference sequence).

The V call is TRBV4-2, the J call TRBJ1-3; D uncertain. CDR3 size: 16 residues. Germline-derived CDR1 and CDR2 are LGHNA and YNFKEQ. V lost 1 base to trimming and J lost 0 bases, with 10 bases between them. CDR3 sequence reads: CASSQGTGASGNTIYF. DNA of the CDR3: TGTGCCAGCAGCCAAGGTACTGGAGCCTCTGGAAACACCATATATTTT.

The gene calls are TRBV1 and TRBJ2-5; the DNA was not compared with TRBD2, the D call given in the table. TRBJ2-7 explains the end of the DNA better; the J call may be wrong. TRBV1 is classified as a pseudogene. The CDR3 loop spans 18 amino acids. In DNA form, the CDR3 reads TGCACCAGCAGCCAATGGCTAGCGGGGCGACTCGACTCCTACGAGCAGTACTTC. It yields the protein CTSSQWLAGRLDSYEQYF.

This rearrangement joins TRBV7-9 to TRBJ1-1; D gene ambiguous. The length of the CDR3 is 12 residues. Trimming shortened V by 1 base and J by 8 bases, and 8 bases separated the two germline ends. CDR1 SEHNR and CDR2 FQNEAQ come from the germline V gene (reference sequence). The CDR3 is CASSLGWQEAFF. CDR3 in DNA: TGTGCCAGCAGCTTAGGGTGGCAGGAAGCTTTCTTT.

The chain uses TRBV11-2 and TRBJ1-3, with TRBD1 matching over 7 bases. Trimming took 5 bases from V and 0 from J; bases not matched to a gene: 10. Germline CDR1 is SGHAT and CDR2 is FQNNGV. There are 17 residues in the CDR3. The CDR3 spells CASSLNGQASSGNTIYF. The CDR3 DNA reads TGTGCCAGCAGCCTTAATGGACAGGCTAGCTCTGGAAACACCATATATTTT.

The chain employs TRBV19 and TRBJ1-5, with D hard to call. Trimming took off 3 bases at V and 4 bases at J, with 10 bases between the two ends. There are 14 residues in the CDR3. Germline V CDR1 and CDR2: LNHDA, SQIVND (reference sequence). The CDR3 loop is CASSISTPNQPQHF. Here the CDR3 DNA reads TGTGCCAGTAGTATTTCGACACCTAATCAGCCCCAGCATTTT.

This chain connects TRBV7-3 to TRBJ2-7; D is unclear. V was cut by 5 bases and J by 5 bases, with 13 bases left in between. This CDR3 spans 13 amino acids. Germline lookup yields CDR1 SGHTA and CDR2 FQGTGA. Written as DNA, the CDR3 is TGTGCCAGCAGCGCCTTCATTAGTAACGAGCAGTACTTC. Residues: CASSAFISNEQYF.

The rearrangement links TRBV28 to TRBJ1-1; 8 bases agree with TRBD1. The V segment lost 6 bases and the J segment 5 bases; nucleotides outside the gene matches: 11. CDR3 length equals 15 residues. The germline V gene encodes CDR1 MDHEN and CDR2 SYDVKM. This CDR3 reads CASRNGQGDGTEAFF. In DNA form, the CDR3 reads TGTGCCAGCAGAAACGGACAGGGTGATGGAACTGAAGCTTTCTTT.

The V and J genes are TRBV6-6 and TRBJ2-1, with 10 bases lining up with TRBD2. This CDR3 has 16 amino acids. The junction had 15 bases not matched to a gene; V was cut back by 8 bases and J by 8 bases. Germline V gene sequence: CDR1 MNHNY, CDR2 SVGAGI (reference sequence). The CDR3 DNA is TGTGCCAGCTCCTGGGCTCAAGCGGGGGGGCCTGATGAGCAGTTCTTC. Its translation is CASSWAQAGGPDEQFF.

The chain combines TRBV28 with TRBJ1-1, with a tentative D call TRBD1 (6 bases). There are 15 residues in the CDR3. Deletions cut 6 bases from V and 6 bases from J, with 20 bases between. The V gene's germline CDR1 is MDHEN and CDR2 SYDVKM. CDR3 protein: CASSTPSGTIPEAFF. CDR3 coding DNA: TGTGCCAGCAGCACACCCTCCGGGACAATCCCTGAAGCTTTCTTT. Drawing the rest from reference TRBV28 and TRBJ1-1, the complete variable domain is DVKVTQSSRYLVKRTGEKVFLECVQDMDHENMFWYRQDPGLGLRLIYFSYDVKMKEKGDIPEGYSVSREKKERFSLILESASTNQTSMYLCASSTPSGTIPEAFFGQGTRLTVV.

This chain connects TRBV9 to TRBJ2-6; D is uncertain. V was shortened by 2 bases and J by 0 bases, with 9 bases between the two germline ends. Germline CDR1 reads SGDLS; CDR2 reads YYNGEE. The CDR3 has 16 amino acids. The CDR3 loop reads CASSVMGASGANVLTF. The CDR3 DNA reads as TGTGCCAGCAGCGTCATGGGCGCCTCTGGGGCCAACGTCCTGACTTTC.

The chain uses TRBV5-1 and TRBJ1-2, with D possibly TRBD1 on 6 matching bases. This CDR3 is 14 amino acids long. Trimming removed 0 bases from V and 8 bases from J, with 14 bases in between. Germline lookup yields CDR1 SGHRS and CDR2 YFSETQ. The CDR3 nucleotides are TGCGCCAGCAGCTTGGAGGACAGCAGTGTAGGCTACACCTTC. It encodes CASSLEDSSVGYTF.

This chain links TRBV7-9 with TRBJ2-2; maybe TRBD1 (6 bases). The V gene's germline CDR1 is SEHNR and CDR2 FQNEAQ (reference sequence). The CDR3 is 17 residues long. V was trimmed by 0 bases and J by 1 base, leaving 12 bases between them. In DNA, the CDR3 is TGTGCCAGCAGCTTAGCGACTTCGGGACAGAACACCGGGGAGCTGTTTTTT. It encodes CASSLATSGQNTGELFF.

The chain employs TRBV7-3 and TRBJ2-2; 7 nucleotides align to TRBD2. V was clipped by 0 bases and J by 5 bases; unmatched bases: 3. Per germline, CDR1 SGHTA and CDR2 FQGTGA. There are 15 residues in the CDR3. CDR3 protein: CASSLTGLLTGELFF. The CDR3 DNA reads TGTGCCAGCAGCTTAACGGGACTACTTACCGGGGAGCTGTTTTTT.